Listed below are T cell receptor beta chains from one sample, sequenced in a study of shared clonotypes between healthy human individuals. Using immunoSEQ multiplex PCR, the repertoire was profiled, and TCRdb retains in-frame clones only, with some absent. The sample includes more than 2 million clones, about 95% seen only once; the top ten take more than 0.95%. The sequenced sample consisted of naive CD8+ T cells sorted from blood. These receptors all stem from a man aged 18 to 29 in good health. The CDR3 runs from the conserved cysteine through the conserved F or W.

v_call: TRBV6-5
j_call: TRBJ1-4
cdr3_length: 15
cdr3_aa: CASSYSSPTAEKLFF

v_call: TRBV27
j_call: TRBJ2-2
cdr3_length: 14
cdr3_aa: CASRGQGFPGELFF

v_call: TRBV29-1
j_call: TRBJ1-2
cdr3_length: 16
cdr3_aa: CSVEDPTGGIRYGYTF

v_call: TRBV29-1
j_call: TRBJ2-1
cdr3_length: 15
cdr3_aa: CSVEVPSGIFDEQFF

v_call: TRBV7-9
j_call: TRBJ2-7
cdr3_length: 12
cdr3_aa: CASSRLDYEQYF

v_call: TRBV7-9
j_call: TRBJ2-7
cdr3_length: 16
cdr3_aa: CASSLASLAGGYEQYF

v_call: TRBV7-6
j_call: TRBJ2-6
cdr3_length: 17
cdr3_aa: CASSLVVGSSGANVLTF

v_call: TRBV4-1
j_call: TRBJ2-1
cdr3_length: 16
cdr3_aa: CASSQESPPLYNEQFF

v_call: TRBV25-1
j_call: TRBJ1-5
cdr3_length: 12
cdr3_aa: CASSEYGQPQHF

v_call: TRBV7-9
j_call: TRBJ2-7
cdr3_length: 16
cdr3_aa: CASSLEPGTGTYEQYF

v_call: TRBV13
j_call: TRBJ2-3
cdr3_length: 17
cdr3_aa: CASRFWLAGGHADTQYF

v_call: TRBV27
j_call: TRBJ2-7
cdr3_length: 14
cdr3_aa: CASSFDGLAGEQYF

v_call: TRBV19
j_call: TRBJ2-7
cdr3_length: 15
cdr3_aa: CASSIAPNGMARQYF

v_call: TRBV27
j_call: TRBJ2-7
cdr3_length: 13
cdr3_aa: CASSLETGYEQYF

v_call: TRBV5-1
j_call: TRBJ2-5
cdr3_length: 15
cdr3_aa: CASSRTSGPGETQYF

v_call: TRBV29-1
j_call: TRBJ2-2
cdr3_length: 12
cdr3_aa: CSVEEGAKELFF

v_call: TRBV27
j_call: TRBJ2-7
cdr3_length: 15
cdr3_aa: CASSFAGTGAYEQYF

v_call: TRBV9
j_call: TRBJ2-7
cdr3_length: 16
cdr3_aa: CASSVAAERENYEQYF

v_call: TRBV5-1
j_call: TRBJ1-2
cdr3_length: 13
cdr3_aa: CASSLEVDYGYTF

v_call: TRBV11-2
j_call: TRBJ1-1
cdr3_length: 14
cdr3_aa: CASSFGQSNTEAFF

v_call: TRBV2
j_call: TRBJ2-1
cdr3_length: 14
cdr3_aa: CASSLRTGLNEQFF

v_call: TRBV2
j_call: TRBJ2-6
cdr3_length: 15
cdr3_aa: CASMVQPSGANVLTF